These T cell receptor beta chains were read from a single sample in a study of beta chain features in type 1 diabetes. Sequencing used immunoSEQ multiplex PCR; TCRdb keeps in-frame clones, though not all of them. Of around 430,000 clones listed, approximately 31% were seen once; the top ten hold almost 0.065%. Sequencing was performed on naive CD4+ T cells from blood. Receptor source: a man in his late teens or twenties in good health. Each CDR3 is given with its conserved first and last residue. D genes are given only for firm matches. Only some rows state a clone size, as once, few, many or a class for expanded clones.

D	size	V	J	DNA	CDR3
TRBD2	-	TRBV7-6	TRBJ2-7	TGTGCCAGCAGCTTAGTGGCGGGAGAACCCCACGAGCAGTACTTC	CASSLVAGEPHEQYF
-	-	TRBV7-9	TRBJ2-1	TGTGCCAGCAGCTTACGGGAGAATGAGCAGTTCTTC	CASSLRENEQFF
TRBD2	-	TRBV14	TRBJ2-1	TGTGCCAGCAGCGACTGGTTAGCGGGAAATATCAATGAGCAGTTCTTC	CASSDWLAGNINEQFF
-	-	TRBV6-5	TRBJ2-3	TGTGCCAGCAGTGAGACAGGAGGGAAGGATACGCAGTATTTT	CASSETGGKDTQYF
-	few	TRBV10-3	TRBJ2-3	TGTGCCATCAGTAGACTAGTGCCTGGCACAGATACGCAGTATTTT	CAISRLVPGTDTQYF
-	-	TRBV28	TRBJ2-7	TGTGCCAGCAGTTCCTTTGACAGACCCTACGAGCAGTACTTC	CASSSFDRPYEQYF
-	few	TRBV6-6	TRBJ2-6	TGTGCCAGCAGTTCCGGGGGAACTGGGGCCAACGTCCTGACTTTC	CASSSGGTGANVLTF
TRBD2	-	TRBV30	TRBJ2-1	TGTGCCTGCCACTCGGGACTAGCGACCGCTCGGGATGAGCAGTTCTTC	CACHSGLATARDEQFF
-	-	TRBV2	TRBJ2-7	TGTGCCAGCAGTGAAATGCGGGGAGCGGTCGAGCAGTACTTC	CASSEMRGAVEQYF
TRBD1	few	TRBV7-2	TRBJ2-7	TGTGCCAGCAGCTTGGACAGGGCCGAGCAGTACTTC	CASSLDRAEQYF
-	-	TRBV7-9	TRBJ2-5	TGTGCCAGCAGCATAAGAAAGGGACGGATGATGGAGACCCAGTACTTC	CASSIRKGRMMETQYF
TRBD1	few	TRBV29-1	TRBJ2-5	TGCAGCGTTACAGGGGGACAAGAGACCCAGTACTTC	CSVTGGQETQYF
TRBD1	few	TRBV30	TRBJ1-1	TGTGCCTCTCCGGGACAGGGGGCTAAGGGGACTGAAGCTTTCTTT	CASPGQGAKGTEAFF
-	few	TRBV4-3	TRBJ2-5	TGCGCCAGCAGCCAAGATTGGCGGGGCGTCCAAGAGACCCAGTACTTC	CASSQDWRGVQETQYF
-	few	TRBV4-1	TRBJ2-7	TGCGCCAGCAGCCAAGTTACAACGGGGCCACCGCGAGTCTACGAGCAGTACTTC	CASSQVTTGPPRVYEQYF
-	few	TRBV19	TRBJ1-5	TGTGCCAGTAGTATCGACAGTAGCAATCAGCCCCAGCATTTT	CASSIDSSNQPQHF
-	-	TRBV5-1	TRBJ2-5	TGCGCCAGCAGCTTGGCCTACGGGGCCCGGGAGACCCAGTACTTC	CASSLAYGARETQYF
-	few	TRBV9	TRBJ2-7	TGTGCCAGCAGCGTACTGGGACTGCCATCCTACGAGCAGTACTTC	CASSVLGLPSYEQYF
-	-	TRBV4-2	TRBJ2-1	TGTGCCAGCCGCCCCTCAGGGGTAAGCAATGAGCAGTTCTTC	CASRPSGVSNEQFF
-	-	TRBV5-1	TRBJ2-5	TGCGCCAGCAGCTCGGACAGTCTGGAGACCCAGTACTTC	CASSSDSLETQYF
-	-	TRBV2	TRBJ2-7	TGTGCCAGCAGTGGTGGACGGCTATCTGGCGAGCAGTACTTC	CASSGGRLSGEQYF
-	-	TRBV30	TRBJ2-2	TGTGCCTGGAGTTTGAATCTCGGGGAGCTGTTTTTT	CAWSLNLGELFF
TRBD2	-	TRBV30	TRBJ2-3	TGTGCCTGGAGTGTTGGAGTAGCGGGAGACACAGATACGCAGTATTTT	CAWSVGVAGDTDTQYF
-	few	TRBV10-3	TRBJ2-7	TGTGCCATCAGTGACACGGACGGAAGCTCCTACGAGCAGTACTTC	CAISDTDGSSYEQYF
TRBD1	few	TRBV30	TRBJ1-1	TGTGCCTGGCAGACAGGGCGGGACACTGAAGCTTTCTTT	CAWQTGRDTEAFF
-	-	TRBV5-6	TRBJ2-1	TGTGCCAGCAGCACCTACGGTGGCTCCTACAATGAGCAGTTCTTC	CASSTYGGSYNEQFF
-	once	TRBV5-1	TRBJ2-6	TGCGCCAGCAGCTTCCCTAGGGCAGACCCCTCTGGGGCCAACGTCCTGACTTTC	CASSFPRADPSGANVLTF
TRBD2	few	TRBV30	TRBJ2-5	TGTGCCTGGGCCAGAAGCGGGATGTCGAAGACCCAGTACTTC	CAWARSGMSKTQYF
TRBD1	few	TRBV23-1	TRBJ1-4	TGCGCCAGCAGTCGGCACAGGGGCCGCAGTGAAAAACTGTTTTTT	CASSRHRGRSEKLFF
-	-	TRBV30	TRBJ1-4	TGTGCCTGCGGTACGGCTACAACTAATGAAAAACTGTTTTTT	CACGTATTNEKLFF
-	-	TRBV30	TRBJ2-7	TGTGCCTGGAGCGGCCAGAGCGGAAGCTCCTACGAGCAGTACTTC	CAWSGQSGSSYEQYF
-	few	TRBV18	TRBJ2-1	TGTGCCAGCTCACCGATGTTATTCCATGAGCAGTTCTTC	CASSPMLFHEQFF
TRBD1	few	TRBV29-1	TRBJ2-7	TGCAGCGTTGAAACGGACAGGGGGCACGAGCAGTACTTC	CSVETDRGHEQYF
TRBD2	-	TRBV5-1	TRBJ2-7	TGCGCCAGCAGCCTGGGACTAGCGGATACCTACGAGCAGTACTTC	CASSLGLADTYEQYF
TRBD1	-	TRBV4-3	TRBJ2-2	TGCGCCAGCAGCCAAGGGGCGACAGGGAAGACCGGGGAGCTGTTTTTT	CASSQGATGKTGELFF
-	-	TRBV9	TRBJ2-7	TGTGCCAGCAGCGTAGAGGCCAGGACCTACGAGCAGTACTTC	CASSVEARTYEQYF
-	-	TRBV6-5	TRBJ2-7	TGTGCCACCGGTTGGATCTCCTACGAGCAGTACTTC	CATGWISYEQYF
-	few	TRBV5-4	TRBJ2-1	TGTGCCAGCAGCGCCGGGGGAATGGCCCTCAATGAGCAGTTCTTC	CASSAGGMALNEQFF
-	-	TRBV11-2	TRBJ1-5	TGTGCCAGCTGCCGGGACACCAATCAGCCCCAGCATTTT	CASCRDTNQPQHF
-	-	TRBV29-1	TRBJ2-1	TGCAGCGTTCGCGGTCTTTTTAATAATGAGCAGTTCTTC	CSVRGLFNNEQFF
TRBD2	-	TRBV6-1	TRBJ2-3	TGTGCCAGCAGACGGACTAGCTCAAGCACAGATACGCAGTATTTT	CASRRTSSSTDTQYF
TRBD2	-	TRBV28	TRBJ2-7	TGTGCCAGCAGTTCCCCCGGGACTAGCGGCTACGAGCAGTACTTC	CASSSPGTSGYEQYF
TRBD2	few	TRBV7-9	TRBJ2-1	TGTGCCAGCAGCGTAGCGGGAGGAATTGATGAGCAGTTCTTC	CASSVAGGIDEQFF
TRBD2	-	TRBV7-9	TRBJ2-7	TGTGCCAGCAGCTTAGGTCCGGGACTAATATCCTACGAGCAGTACTTC	CASSLGPGLISYEQYF
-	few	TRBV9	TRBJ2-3	TGTGCCAGCAGCGTAAGGACAGTTAGCACAGATACGCAGTATTTT	CASSVRTVSTDTQYF